This passage covers 16 T cell receptor beta chains from one sample sequenced in a study of cytomegalovirus exposure and HLA in healthy donors. 13 Jbeta primers and 60 Vbeta primers were used for the PCR. The data were produced by immunoSEQ multiplex PCR, yet TCRdb's version contains in-frame clones alone and is incomplete. The sample lists about 190,000 clones, roughly 85% occurring once. The source material was PBMCs. The receptors stem from a woman younger than 30 in good health and CMV-seronegative.

The V and J genes are TRBV4-3 and TRBJ1-2, with 7 bases aligning to TRBD1. The CDR3 consists of 14 residues. V was clipped by 1 base and J by 4 bases; unmatched bases: 3. CDR1 LGHNA and CDR2 YSLEER come from the germline V gene. The CDR3 region is CASSQADRPYGYTF. As DNA, the CDR3 is TGCGCCAGCAGCCAAGCGGACAGGCCCTATGGCTACACCTTC.

The chain recombines TRBV9 with TRBJ2-7; D may be TRBD2 (7 bases). The CDR3 has 15 residues. Looked up from germline, CDR1 is SGDLS and CDR2 is YYNGEE. V lost 0 bases, J lost 0 bases, and 10 bases lay in between. CDR3 in DNA: TGTGCCAGCAGCGTAGGAGCGGGACACTCCTACGAGCAGTACTTC. Its protein product is CASSVGAGHSYEQYF.

This clone was counted a few times. The chain combines TRBV21-1 with TRBJ1-5. TRBV21-1 is described as a pseudogene. This CDR3 has 13 residues. The CDR3 DNA is TGTGCCAGCAACGGTATAGACAATCAGCCCCAGCATTTT. Encoded protein: CASNGIDNQPQHF.

The chain is built from TRBV30 and TRBJ2-1; TRBD2 matches at 7 bases. Germline V gene sequence: CDR1 GTSNPN, CDR2 SVGIG (reference sequence). This CDR3 region has 14 residues. The junction had 6 bases not matched to a gene; V was cut back by 3 bases and J by 4 bases. This CDR3 reads CAWSSSGEYNEQFF. CDR3 sequence (DNA): TGTGCCTGGAGCTCTAGCGGAGAATACAATGAGCAGTTCTTC.

This chain links TRBV2 with TRBJ2-1; D is perhaps TRBD1 (6 bases). Looked up from germline, CDR1 is SNHLY and CDR2 is FYNNEI. CDR3 size: 16 residues. The ends were cut back, 5 bases at V and 2 bases at J, with 16 bases in the middle. The CDR3 loop reads CASSQRTDQAYNEQFF. The CDR3 DNA reads TGTGCCAGCAGTCAGAGGACAGACCAAGCCTACAATGAGCAGTTCTTC.

The CDR3 sequence: CASSIEGRTQYF. CDR3 in DNA: TGTGCCAGTAGTATTGAAGGGAGAACGCAGTATTTT. V gene TRBV19 combines with J gene TRBJ2-3; the D gene is possibly TRBD2 (5 bases). Per germline, CDR1 LNHDA and CDR2 SQIVND (reference sequence). The CDR3 is 12 amino acids. The V end lost 3 bases, the J end lost 9 bases, and 10 bases lay between the germline ends.

The rearrangement uses TRBV10-1 and TRBJ2-1; TRBD2 is a possible D gene (6 bases). CDR3 length: 13 residues. Trimming left V 0 bases short and J 6 bases short, with 6 bases between. CDR1 and CDR2 from the germline V gene are WNHNN and SYGVQD (reference sequence). This CDR3 reads CASSESGGNEQFF. The DNA for the CDR3 is TGCGCCAGCAGTGAGTCGGGGGGCAATGAGCAGTTCTTC.

The chain has TRBV29-1 and TRBJ2-2; weak D call: TRBD2 (8 bases). The CDR3 length is 16 residues. Trimming took off 8 bases at V and 6 bases at J, with 25 bases between the two ends. Germline V gene sequence: CDR1 SQVTM, CDR2 ANQGSEA. The DNA for the CDR3 is TGCAGCTCAAACGGGGGGGGCAGGGGGTATTCCGGGGAGCTGTTTTTT. Its translation is CSSNGGGRGYSGELFF.

The chain combines TRBV7-8 with TRBJ2-2; 8 bases agree with TRBD2. This CDR3 spans 15 amino acids. The ends lost 3 bases at V and 6 bases at J; junction bases unmatched: 6. In germline, CDR1 is SGHVS, CDR2 FQNEAQ. This CDR3 is CASSLTAGEAGELFF. The DNA of the CDR3 is TGTGCCAGCAGCTTGACAGCGGGAGAAGCCGGGGAGCTGTTTTTT.

This clone has only a few counts. The genes are TRBV6-6 and TRBJ1-4; D might be TRBD1 (5 bases). The germline V gene encodes CDR1 MNHNY and CDR2 SVGAGI (reference sequence). V was clipped by 6 bases and J by 4 bases, with 15 bases between them. The CDR3 length is 15 residues. CDR3 amino acids: CASSILQANNEKLFF. The CDR3, as DNA: TGTGCCAGCAGCATCCTACAGGCAAATAATGAAAAACTGTTTTTT.

This chain joins TRBV27 and TRBJ2-2; 10 nucleotides agree with TRBD2. Germline values: CDR1 MNHEY, CDR2 SMNVEV (reference sequence). V lost 4 bases, J lost 1 base, and 9 bases stayed unmatched. The CDR3 has 18 amino acids. The CDR3 here is CASSSSPGLAVNTGELFF. The CDR3 DNA is TGTGCCAGCAGTTCCTCCCCCGGACTAGCGGTGAACACCGGGGAGCTGTTTTTT.

In nucleotides, the CDR3 is TGTGCCATCAGTGAGTCCCTGGGGGCAGGCACTGAAGCTTTCTTT. Translating it yields CAISESLGAGTEAFF. V gene TRBV10-3 combines with J gene TRBJ1-1; a weak D match, TRBD1 (6 bases). CDR1 and CDR2 from the germline V gene are ENHRY and SYGVKD. The V gene lost 0 bases and the J gene lost 4 bases, with 12 bases spanning the gap. The CDR3 has 15 residues.

J is TRBJ2-5 and V is TRBV30, with 10 bases matching TRBD2. With 6 bases clipped from V and 2 bases from J, the junction kept 3 bases outside the gene matches. From germline, CDR1 is GTSNPN and CDR2 SVGIG (reference sequence). CDR3 length equals 13 residues. In DNA form, the CDR3 reads TGTGCCTGCAGGACTAGCGGACAAGAGACCCAGTACTTC. Amino acid sequence: CACRTSGQETQYF. The whole variable domain, filled in from reference TRBV30 and TRBJ2-5, reads SQTIHQWPATLVQPVGSPLSLECTVEGTSNPNLYWYRQAAGRGLQLLFYSVGIGQISSEVPQNLSASRPQDRQFILSSKKLLLSDSGFYLCACRTSGQETQYFGPGTRLLVL.

This chain joins TRBV7-6 and TRBJ2-3; 11 bases match TRBD2. The CDR3 runs to 15 residues. Germline V CDR1 and CDR2: SGHVS, FNYEAQ. Trimming at V came to 4 bases and at J to 2 bases, leaving 2 bases not matched to a gene. CDR3 sequence (DNA): TGTGCCAGCAGCTCGACTAGCGGGACCACAGATACGCAGTATTTT. Protein product: CASSSTSGTTDTQYF.

J is TRBJ2-3 and V is TRBV6-4; maybe TRBD2 (6 bases). V shed 2 bases and J shed 4 bases, with 10 bases lying between them. The CDR3 contains 14 residues. In germline, CDR1 is MRHNA, CDR2 SNTAGT. The DNA of the CDR3 is TGTGCCAGCAGTGACGCGGGACCATCAGATACGCAGTATTTT. It encodes CASSDAGPSDTQYF.

The chain carries TRBV11-2 and TRBJ2-1; no firm D call. CDR3 size: 13 residues. Germline assignment: CDR1 SGHAT and CDR2 FQNNGV. V shed 7 bases and J shed 4 bases, with 11 bases lying between them. CDR3 residues: CASKQNSYNEQFF. In DNA form, the CDR3 reads TGTGCCAGCAAACAGAACAGTTACAATGAGCAGTTCTTC.